This T cell receptor (beta chain) was identified during a study of cytomegalovirus exposure and HLA in healthy donors. The study's findings and limits: Sequencing depth roughly uniform across donors was assumed in presence/absence analyses. In an earlier analysis, in approximately 570 donors, most V segments appeared productive either ~90% or ~30% of the time. High specificity and sensitivity for cytomegalovirus status were reported for the classifier.

The CDR3 is 14 residues long. Trimming at V came to 6 bases and at J to 5 bases, leaving 9 bases not matched to a gene. CDR1 SGHAT and CDR2 FQDESV come from the germline V gene (reference sequence). For this clone: Its antigen is unidentified.

It was with 60 Vbeta and 13 Jbeta primers that the PCR ran. Assay: immunoSEQ multiplex PCR; the TCRdb copy retains only in-frame clones and omits some. The sample records 150,000 to 200,000 clones, 85% being singletons. The chain links TRBV11-1 to TRBJ2-7, with 8 bases that match TRBD2. The sample was PBMCs. This receptor was taken from a woman aged 50 to 60 in good health and CMV-seronegative. The CDR3 loop reads CASSPRGGIDEQYF. The CDR3 DNA reads as TGTGCCAGCAGTCCTCGGGGGGGGATCGACGAGCAGTACTTC.